This TCR beta chain comes out of a study of radiation and T cells in renal cell carcinoma. Only one count was recorded for this clone. Antigen: not known. Study observations and caveats: Compared with controls, irradiated tumors had more, larger dominant CDR3 motifs.

As to treatment: treatment-naive control, cytoreductive nephrectomy. CDR3 length: 11 residues. V lost 2 bases and J 7 bases, leaving 5 bases between the germline ends. The germline CDR1 and CDR2 sequences are ENHRY and SYGVKD. The repertoire was sequenced with immunoSEQ multiplex PCR; TCRdb's copy has only in-frame clones and lacks some. The data hold some 25,000 clones, with roughly 50% observed a single time. The J gene is TRBJ1-1, the V gene TRBV10-3; D unresolved. Sequenced here: tumor tissue, sampled from a patient whose treatment was nephrectomy without radiotherapy. This TCR came from a middle-aged man with renal cell carcinoma. The chain's CDR3 is CAISEGSEAFF. DNA of the CDR3: TGTGCCATCAGTGAGGGCAGTGAAGCTTTCTTT.